A selection of T cell receptor beta chains follows, all from one sample in a study of shared clonotypes between healthy human individuals. Clones were sequenced by immunoSEQ multiplex PCR, and TCRdb holds only the in-frame ones, with some missing. The sample yields 950,000 to 1,100,000 clones, about 84% seen once. The specimen sequenced was memory CD4+ T cells from PBMCs. Every receptor here comes from a man younger than 30 in good health. Some clones in this sample may be carry-over from other donors' samples. Each CDR3 is given with its conserved first and last residue. A D gene is named only where the DNA matches it firmly. Size is omitted from some rows. Given values are once, few, many or a class for expanded clones.

j_call d_call v_call clone_size cdr3_aa cdr3_nt
TRBJ1-3 . TRBV28 . CASSLTGGAGNTIYF TGTGCCAGCAGTTTAACGGGGGGAGCTGGAAACACCATATATTTT
TRBJ2-5 TRBD1 TRBV7-2 . CASSLLGQGAYETQYF TGTGCCAGCAGCTTACTTGGACAGGGGGCCTATGAGACCCAGTACTTC
TRBJ2-4 . TRBV27 . CASSLGQPRVPLAKNIQYF TGTGCCAGCAGTTTGGGCCAGCCTAGAGTCCCCTTAGCCAAAAACATTCAGTACTTC
TRBJ1-3 TRBD1 TRBV5-6 few CASSSTGAGNTIYF TGTGCCAGCAGCTCGACAGGGGCTGGAAACACCATATATTTT
TRBJ2-3 TRBD2 TRBV10-3 . CAISDTSGARDTQYF TGTGCCATCAGTGATACTAGCGGGGCACGAGATACGCAGTATTTT
TRBJ1-1 . TRBV18 . CASSPRRAGDNTEAFF TGTGCCAGCTCACCAAGAAGGGCAGGGGACAACACTGAAGCTTTCTTT
TRBJ1-6 . TRBV28 once CASSPGGSYNSPLHF TGTGCCAGCAGCCCCGGTGGCTCCTATAATTCACCCCTCCACTTT
TRBJ1-1 . TRBV2 . CATKVQGEAFF TGTGCCACCAAAGTCCAGGGGGAAGCTTTCTTT
TRBJ2-7 . TRBV7-9 . CASSLAPGTGKDEQYF TGTGCCAGCAGCTTAGCCCCCGGGACCGGGAAGGACGAGCAGTACTTC
TRBJ2-2 . TRBV5-1 . CASRNTGELFF TGCGCCAGCAGGAACACCGGGGAGCTGTTTTTT
TRBJ2-6 . TRBV5-4 . CASSLAWGSGANVLTF TGTGCCAGCAGCTTGGCATGGGGATCCGGGGCCAACGTCCTGACTTTC
TRBJ2-5 . TRBV18 . CASSRNLETQYF TGTGCCAGCTCACGAAACTTGGAGACCCAGTACTTC
TRBJ2-2 . TRBV9 . CASSPQTTAAPTGELFF TGTGCCAGCAGCCCTCAGACAACGGCTGCTCCCACCGGGGAGCTGTTTTTT
TRBJ2-7 . TRBV15 . CATSRDGGIHEQYF TGTGCCACCAGCAGAGATGGGGGGATCCACGAGCAGTACTTC
TRBJ1-2 . TRBV9 once CASSVEGAYYGYTF TGTGCCAGCAGCGTAGAAGGAGCTTACTATGGCTACACCTTC
TRBJ1-2 TRBD1 TRBV5-1 . CASSLASGTAYGYTF TGCGCCAGCAGCTTGGCCTCCGGGACAGCCTATGGCTACACCTTC
TRBJ1-2 . TRBV5-1 . CASTLDPQNYGYTF TGCGCCAGCACCCTGGACCCCCAAAACTATGGCTACACCTTC
TRBJ2-2 . TRBV7-7 . CASSSDRAGELFF TGTGCCAGCAGCTCCGACCGGGCCGGGGAGCTGTTTTTT
TRBJ1-4 . TRBV7-9 . CASSLAHSGLFF TGTGCCAGCAGCTTAGCGCACTCCGGACTGTTTTTT
TRBJ1-4 . TRBV30 . CAWNFPPRQDKLFF TGTGCCTGGAACTTTCCTCCTAGGCAGGATAAACTGTTTTTT
TRBJ2-1 TRBD2 TRBV11-2 . CASSPSLGTSGRGEQFF TGTGCCAGCAGCCCCTCCTTAGGGACTAGCGGACGGGGTGAGCAGTTCTTC
TRBJ1-2 TRBD1 TRBV18 . CASSPEQGVGGYGYTF TGTGCCAGCTCACCGGAACAGGGGGTCGGAGGCTATGGCTACACCTTC
TRBJ1-1 . TRBV5-1 once CASSRFAVGPRTTEAFF TGCGCCAGCAGCCGTTTCGCTGTTGGACCTCGAACCACTGAAGCTTTCTTT
TRBJ1-3 . TRBV27 . CASSQSPTSSGNTIYF TGTGCCAGCAGTCAAAGCCCAACAAGCTCTGGAAACACCATATATTTT
TRBJ2-1 . TRBV9 . CASSVASAYRDQQFF TGTGCCAGCAGCGTAGCAAGCGCCTACCGGGACCAGCAGTTCTTC
TRBJ1-5 . TRBV7-9 few CASSLTGEKPQHF TGTGCCAGCAGCTTGACGGGGGAGAAGCCCCAGCATTTT
TRBJ2-7 . TRBV28 . CASSRGTLYEQYF TGTGCCAGCAGCCGAGGGACTTTGTACGAGCAGTACTTC
TRBJ2-1 . TRBV7-3 few CASSSGGPTRQFF TGTGCCAGCAGCTCCGGGGGACCCACCCGGCAGTTCTTC
TRBJ2-7 TRBD2 TRBV29-1 few CSATSGIGYEQYF TGCAGCGCGACTAGCGGGATTGGCTACGAGCAGTACTTC
TRBJ2-1 TRBD2 TRBV11-1 . CASSFTSGRYNEQFF TGTGCCAGCAGCTTTACTAGCGGGCGATACAATGAGCAGTTCTTC
TRBJ2-7 . TRBV5-1 . CASSPTGAQGSYEQYF TGCGCCAGCAGCCCTACCGGGGCACAGGGATCCTACGAGCAGTACTTC
TRBJ2-1 . TRBV5-1 . CASSGDLPTYNEQFF TGCGCCAGCAGCGGCGACCTCCCCACCTACAATGAGCAGTTCTTC
TRBJ1-3 . TRBV6-1 . CASSRGTGNTIYF TGTGCCAGCTCTAGGGGGACTGGAAACACCATATATTTT
TRBJ1-3 . TRBV18 . CASSPFPDSRPHGNTIYF TGTGCCAGCTCACCATTTCCGGACAGCCGGCCCCACGGAAACACCATATATTTT
TRBJ2-5 TRBD2 TRBV19 . CASSTSGRGVGQETQYF TGTGCCAGTAGCACTAGCGGGAGGGGTGTGGGCCAAGAGACCCAGTACTTC
TRBJ2-7 . TRBV5-1 . CASSLREGFLYEQYF TGCGCCAGCAGCTTGCGTGAGGGTTTTCTATACGAGCAGTACTTC
TRBJ2-3 . TRBV28 . CASSLWIRLVRDTQYF TGTGCCAGCAGTTTGTGGATCAGACTCGTGCGAGATACGCAGTATTTT
TRBJ2-3 . TRBV7-3 . CASSETQGLTQYF TGTGCCAGCAGCGAAACACAGGGTTTGACGCAGTATTTT
TRBJ2-1 TRBD1 TRBV6-4 . CASRRDRGFHEQFF TGTGCCAGCCGCCGGGACAGGGGTTTCCATGAGCAGTTCTTC
TRBJ2-7 . TRBV21-1 . CASSPNLPGDRPYEQYF TGTGCCAGCAGTCCGAATCTACCGGGGGATAGACCCTACGAGCAGTACTTC
TRBJ1-5 . TRBV2 . CASRGPTSNQPQHF TGTGCCAGCAGGGGCCCAACTAGCAATCAGCCCCAGCATTTT
TRBJ2-7 . TRBV28 few CASSLFGVDEQYF TGTGCCAGCAGTTTATTCGGCGTGGACGAGCAGTACTTC
TRBJ1-1 . TRBV5-5 . CASRGDPAGPEAFF TGTGCCAGCCGAGGGGACCCCGCCGGACCTGAAGCTTTCTTT
TRBJ2-3 TRBD2 TRBV7-2 . CASSLSVLAGAYTQYF TGTGCCAGCAGCTTAAGTGTTCTAGCGGGAGCCTATACGCAGTATTTT
TRBJ2-7 . TRBV11-2 . CASTAHRSSSYEQYF TGTGCCAGCACCGCCCATAGATCGAGCTCCTACGAGCAGTACTTC
TRBJ2-1 TRBD2 TRBV6-1 . CASSGRLAASYNEQFF TGTGCCAGCAGTGGGCGACTAGCGGCCTCCTACAATGAGCAGTTCTTC
TRBJ1-4 . TRBV7-9 . CASSSNKAGGEKLFF TGTGCCAGCAGCTCAAACAAAGCCGGGGGTGAAAAACTGTTTTTT
TRBJ2-1 . TRBV18 . CASSPGSGIRDEQFF TGTGCCAGCTCCCCAGGATCCGGGATAAGGGATGAGCAGTTCTTC
TRBJ1-4 . TRBV5-1 . CASGPWDTNEKLFF TGCGCCAGCGGCCCATGGGACACTAATGAAAAACTGTTTTTT
TRBJ2-5 TRBD1 TRBV7-9 . CASSPGQEVGETQYF TGTGCCAGCAGCCCGGGACAGGAGGTTGGGGAGACCCAGTACTTC
TRBJ1-1 . TRBV6-5 few CASSYGGGIAPEAFF TGTGCCAGCAGTTACGGGGGGGGTATTGCCCCTGAAGCTTTCTTT
TRBJ1-1 . TRBV5-1 . CASSPFTGLNTEAFF TGCGCCAGCAGCCCATTCACAGGGTTGAACACTGAAGCTTTCTTT
TRBJ2-5 . TRBV19 . CASSMYSQETQYF TGTGCCAGTAGTATGTACAGCCAAGAGACCCAGTACTTC
TRBJ1-5 . TRBV19 . CASSPGTQPGNQPQHF TGTGCCAGTAGTCCTGGGACACAACCCGGCAATCAGCCCCAGCATTTT
TRBJ1-2 TRBD1 TRBV4-1 . CASSQGQGSNYGYTF TGCGCCAGCAGCCAAGGACAGGGTTCCAACTATGGCTACACCTTC